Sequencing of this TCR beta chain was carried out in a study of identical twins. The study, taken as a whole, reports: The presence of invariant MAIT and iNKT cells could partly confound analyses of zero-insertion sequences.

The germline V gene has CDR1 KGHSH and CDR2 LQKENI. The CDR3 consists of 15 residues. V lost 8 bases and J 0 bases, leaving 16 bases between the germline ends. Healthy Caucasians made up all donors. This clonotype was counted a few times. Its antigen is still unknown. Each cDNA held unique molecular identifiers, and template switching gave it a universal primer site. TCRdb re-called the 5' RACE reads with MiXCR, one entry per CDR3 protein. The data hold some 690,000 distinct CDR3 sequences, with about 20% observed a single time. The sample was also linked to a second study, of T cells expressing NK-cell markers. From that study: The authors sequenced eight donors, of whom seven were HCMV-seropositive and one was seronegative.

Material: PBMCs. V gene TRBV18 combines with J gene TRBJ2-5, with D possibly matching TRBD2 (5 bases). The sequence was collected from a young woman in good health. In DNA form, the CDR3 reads TGTGCCAGCACCCGGGGAGCGCGAAACCAAGAGACCCAGTACTTC. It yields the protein CASTRGARNQETQYF.